The clone carrying this T cell receptor (beta chain) was recorded a few times. The target antigen is unknown. For the second PCR, which ran for 7 to 11 cycles, a sample-barcoded 5' primer and a J-beta primer mix were used. From the 5' RACE reads, TCRdb called clonotypes with MiXCR, one entry per CDR3 protein. Of about 1,000,000 distinct CDR3 sequences listed, 40% to 45% were seen once; the top ten hold approximately 17%. The data stem from a study of blood T cells in healthy people across ages. The CDR3 contains 13 residues. CDR1 is SNHLY, CDR2 FYNNEI, per germline. V was clipped by 6 bases and J by 4 bases, with 13 bases between them. General study findings and limits: Older individuals had lower TCR beta diversity per million T cells (the decline was roughly linear). The long-lived group displayed more naive CD4+ cells, plus higher diversity, than the aged donors did.

J is TRBJ2-7 and V is TRBV2; the D gene is possibly TRBD2 (6 bases). This sequence originates from a woman in her fifties or sixties in good health. Sequenced sample: blood. The CDR3 sequence is CASRRDGGYEQYF. Written as DNA, the CDR3 is TGTGCCAGCAGGAGGGACGGGGGTTACGAGCAGTACTTC.